These T cell receptor beta chains were read from a single sample in a study of blood T cells in healthy people across ages. One entry per CDR3 protein results from TCRdb running MiXCR on the 5' RACE reads. Of hundreds of thousands of distinct CDR3 sequences in the sample, 52% are singletons; the top ten hold about 13%. Sequencing was done on a sample of blood. The receptors shown here come from a woman aged 80 or older in good health. Both conserved end residues are part of each CDR3. D genes are given only for firm matches. Clone size appears in some rows only: once, few, many, or a class for an expanded clone.

>TRBV6-2/TRBV6-3|-|-|TRBJ1-1
CASTRQALYEAFF
TGTGCCAGCACTCGACAGGCCCTCTATGAAGCTTTCTTT
>TRBV28|-|many|TRBJ2-3
CASSQQGTDTQYF
TGTGCCAGCAGTCAACAGGGAACAGATACGCAGTATTTT
>TRBV7-3|TRBD1|-|TRBJ1-1
CASSVNADRMNTEAFF
TGTGCCAGCAGCGTTAATGCGGACAGGATGAACACTGAAGCTTTCTTT
>TRBV4-2|TRBD1|-|TRBJ1-2
CASSQDRLRDRVSDGYTF
TGTGCCAGCAGCCAAGATCGACTCCGGGACAGGGTATCGGATGGCTACACCTTC
>TRBV2|TRBD2|many|TRBJ2-5
CASSDFAGGDGKTQYF
TGTGCCAGCAGTGACTTTGCGGGAGGGGATGGGAAGACCCAGTACTTC
>TRBV25-1|-|-|TRBJ2-5
CASSGDSLETQYF
TGCGCCAGCAGTGGAGACTCGCTGGAGACCCAGTACTTC
>TRBV10-3|-|-|TRBJ1-5
CAIAEGNSQPQHF
TGTGCCATCGCGGAAGGGAATAGTCAGCCCCAGCATTTT
>TRBV7-2|-|-|TRBJ1-5
CASSFRNLDQPQHF
TGTGCCAGCAGCTTCCGGAATTTAGATCAGCCCCAGCATTTT
>TRBV20-1|TRBD2|-|TRBJ2-5
CSALAGDGETQYF
TGCAGTGCTCTAGCGGGGGATGGGGAGACCCAGTACTTC
>TRBV5-1|-|few|TRBJ2-7
CTSSLVSGPTYEQYF
TGCACCAGCAGCTTGGTGTCAGGGCCAACCTACGAGCAGTACTTC
>TRBV20-1|TRBD2|-|TRBJ2-2
CSARDRGGHAGELFF
TGCAGTGCTAGAGATCGGGGGGGGCATGCCGGGGAGCTGTTTTTT
>TRBV28|TRBD2|many|TRBJ2-6
CASTTSGSGANVLTF
TGTGCCAGCACGACTAGCGGTTCTGGGGCCAACGTCCTGACTTTC
>TRBV19|-|many|TRBJ2-3
CASSLRDHTQYF
TGTGCCAGTAGTTTGCGGGATCACACGCAGTATTTT
>TRBV9|-|-|TRBJ1-1
CPSSEGRGTEAFF
TGTCCCAGCAGCGAGGGTCGAGGCACTGAAGCTTTCTTT
>TRBV6-5|-|-|TRBJ2-5
CASSYSNPRIETQYF
TGTGCCAGCAGTTACTCGAACCCTAGGATAGAGACCCAGTACTTC
>TRBV28|-|-|TRBJ2-7
CASSLAAQSYEQYF
TGTGCCAGCAGTTTAGCAGCGCAATCTTACGAGCAGTACTTC
>TRBV7-2|-|-|TRBJ1-5
CASSLAQQPQHF
TGTGCCAGCAGCTTAGCGCAACAGCCCCAGCATTTT
>TRBV12-3/TRBV12-4|TRBD2|few|TRBJ2-1
CASSQSGGTSGGNYEQFF
TGTGCCAGCAGCCAAAGTGGGGGGACCAGCGGGGGAAATTATGAGCAGTTCTTC
>TRBV20-1|-|-|TRBJ2-5
CSARDSGGGYSEQYF
TGCAGTGCTAGAGATTCAGGGGGAGGCTACAGTGAGCAGTACTTC
>TRBV3-1|TRBD2|-|TRBJ2-3
CASTRGGSGDTQYF
TGTGCCAGCACGCGGGGGGGTTCAGGAGATACGCAGTATTTT
>TRBV16|-|-|TRBJ1-6
CASRRQFNNSPLHF
TGTGCCAGCAGACGACAGTTTAATAATTCACCCCTCCACTTT
>TRBV29-1|-|many|TRBJ2-1
CSGWTGGYEQFF
TGCAGCGGGTGGACGGGTGGCTATGAGCAGTTCTTC
>TRBV20-1|-|-|TRBJ1-1
CSARDRRGKTEAFF
TGCAGTGCTAGAGATAGGAGGGGGAAGACTGAAGCTTTCTTT
>TRBV20-1|TRBD1|many|TRBJ2-1
CSARSTGSSYNEQFF
TGCAGTGCCCGGTCGACAGGGAGCTCCTACAATGAGCAGTTCTTC
>TRBV7-9|-|-|TRBJ1-1
CASSSQENTEAFF
TGTGCCAGCAGTTCTCAGGAAAACACTGAAGCTTTCTTT
>TRBV3-1|-|-|TRBJ1-5
CASSLSPYQPQHF
TGTGCCAGCAGCCTCAGCCCCTATCAGCCCCAGCATTTT
>TRBV7-8|-|-|TRBJ1-1
CASSLQRYSTEAFF
TGTGCCAGCAGCTTGCAGAGGTACAGCACTGAAGCTTTCTTT